This record concerns one T cell receptor beta chain sequence. Its specificity is unknown. The data were taken from a study of CD4 T cells in relation to SARS-CoV-2 and coronaviruses. Study-wide results and limits: In roughly 60% of donors, memory CD4+ clonotypes crossrecognized SARS-CoV-2 and at least one common cold coronavirus spike.

Here immunoSEQ multiplex PCR was the method, and the copy in TCRdb shows in-frame clones only, minus some. The sample holds roughly 14,000 clones, roughly 78% seen once. The CDR3 is made up of 15 amino acids. Trimming stripped 1 base from V and 1 base from J, with 10 bases between. CDR1 and CDR2 from the germline V gene are SGHDN and FVKESK. Before the COVID-19 pandemic, during about 2010-2018, CD4+ T cells were taken from unexposed donors. Isolation of CD4+ T cells took place after about 9 days in culture. Sequenced: CD4+ T cells from PBMCs, cultured in vitro. This receptor was identified in a human donor in good health. J is TRBJ2-5 and V is TRBV14; no clear D. The CDR3 reads CASSQAGLGQETQYF. Here the CDR3 DNA reads TGTGCCAGCAGCCAAGCCGGTCTGGGCCAAGAGACCCAGTACTTC. The full variable domain, completed using reference TRBV14 and TRBJ2-5, is EAGVTQFPSHSVIEKGQTVTLRCDPISGHDNLYWYRRVMGKEIKFLLHFVKESKQDESGMPNNRFLAERTGGTYSTLKVQPAELEDSGVYFCASSQAGLGQETQYFGPGTRLLVL.